This T cell receptor beta chain was observed in a study of CD8 T cells in ankylosing spondylitis. Study-level findings and limits: A TCR beta motif made of eight highly homologous variants seemed typical of ankylosing spondylitis blood. Relatively rare in peripheral blood, disease-linked clones were also CD8+.

The CDR3 runs to 15 residues. The V gene end was trimmed by 5 bases and the J gene end by 7 bases; junction bases not matched to a gene: 9. Germline V gives CDR1 SGHTA, CDR2 FQGTGA. In this sample, this clonotype turned up a few times. The antigen is not known. TCRdb re-called the 5' RACE reads with MiXCR, one entry per CDR3 protein. The data hold 250,000 to 300,000 distinct CDR3 sequences, with 15% to 20% observed a single time. Sequenced: blood, either unsorted or a sorted T cell fraction (not recorded which). The rearrangement links TRBV7-3 to TRBJ2-1, with 9 nucleotides matching TRBD2. This TCR came from a male donor with ankylosing spondylitis or in good health (not recorded which). The CDR3 DNA reads as TGTGCCAGCAGCCCGAAGCGGGAGGCTTTTAATGAGCAGTTCTTC. Amino acids: CASSPKREAFNEQFF.